Listed here are 2 T cell receptor beta chains from one sample, sequenced in a study of chemoradiotherapy in HPV16-positive cancers. TCRdb's copy holds only in-frame clones and misses some; the assay was immunoSEQ multiplex PCR. Of more than 350 clones listed, 80% are singletons. Sequencing was performed on tumor tissue, taken from a patient who underwent chemoradiotherapy. These receptors all come from a human donor with HPV-associated anogenital cancer.

The genes are TRBV4-1 and TRBJ1-5; possibly TRBD1 for D (5 bases). V was pared by 8 bases and J by 3 bases, with 14 bases between. CDR3 size: 14 residues. Looked up from germline, CDR1 is MGHRA and CDR2 is YSYEKL. DNA for the CDR3: TGCGCCAGCTCCGATCAGGGTAACAATCAGCCCCAGCATTTT. Translating gives CASSDQGNNQPQHF.

This clone has just a few counts. V gene TRBV4-1 combines with J gene TRBJ2-5, with 12 bases fitting TRBD1. V gave up 1 base and J gave up 5 bases; unmatched junction bases: 8. In germline, CDR1 is MGHRA, CDR2 YSYEKL. The CDR3 consists of 17 residues. The DNA for the CDR3 is TGCGCCAGCAGCCAAGGAGGCGGGACAGGGGGCCGGGAGACCCAGTACTTC. As protein: CASSQGGGTGGRETQYF.